Below, 10 T cell receptor beta chains from the same sample are listed, as sequenced in a study of shared clonotypes between healthy human individuals (dated by TCRdb to the early 2020s). CD8 naive samples consisted of CD45RO-negative cells that were positively selected for CCR7, yielding a CD45RA+CCR7+ population without TemRA cells. Receptor libraries were prepared by the immunoSEQ multiplex PCR assay. This is the immuneACCESS table as TCRdb keeps it, with only in-frame sequences that have V and J called. A part of the clones is gone; compared with another copy, unresolved V genes explain less than half, and the rest is unexplained. This sample comprises more than 600,000 clones, under 95% of them detected only once. Approximately 24% of the sample lies in the top ten. Sequenced sample: naive CD8+ T cells sorted from blood. Reading the label with the study, this specimen's cell subset or site is: CD45RA+CCR7+. These TCRs come from a man in his thirties or forties in good health.

The rearrangement joins TRBV29-1 to TRBJ2-1; TRBD2 agrees at 12 bases. Trimming cost V 2 bases and J 9 bases; bases outside gene matches: 2. The CDR3 has 13 amino acids. Germline-derived CDR1 and CDR2 are SQVTM and ANQGSEA. Here the CDR3 reads CSVEQTSGSEQFF. CDR3 DNA sequence: TGCAGCGTTGAACAGACTAGCGGGAGTGAGCAGTTCTTC.

This chain links TRBV18 with TRBJ2-1, with D tentatively TRBD1 (7 bases). The V end was cut by 3 bases, the J end by 7 bases, with 16 bases between. The length of the CDR3 is 15 residues. Looked up from germline, CDR1 is KGHSH and CDR2 is LQKENI. CDR3 sequence reads: CASSPGQRVRNEQFF. CDR3 nucleotide sequence: TGTGCCAGCTCACCGGGACAGCGGGTACGGAATGAGCAGTTCTTC.

The gene calls are TRBV5-8 and TRBJ2-1, with 9 positions matching TRBD2. This CDR3 comprises 16 residues. Germline CDR1 is SGHTS and CDR2 is YDEGEE. V was pared by 1 base and J by 2 bases, with 4 bases of the junction left unmatched. The CDR3 protein is CASSLKREAAYNEQFF. CDR3 bases: TGTGCCAGCAGCTTGAAGCGGGAGGCGGCCTACAATGAGCAGTTCTTC.

CDR3 amino acids: CASSQVLTSGYEQYF. DNA of the CDR3: TGCGCCAGCAGCCAAGTCCTAACTAGCGGTTACGAGCAGTACTTC. The chain couples TRBV4-1 to TRBJ2-7; TRBD2 matches at 8 bases. The trim removed 1 base at V and 4 bases at J, leaving 6 bases unmatched. Looked up from germline, CDR1 is MGHRA and CDR2 is YSYEKL. This CDR3 is built from 15 residues.

The V call is TRBV9, the J call TRBJ2-7, with 9 bases identical to TRBD2. The CDR3 is 15 amino acids. The ends lost 4 bases at V and 6 bases at J; junction bases unmatched: 11. Per germline, CDR1 SGDLS and CDR2 YYNGEE. CDR3 region: CASSPILAGGLEQYF. CDR3 coding DNA: TGTGCCAGCAGCCCCATATTGGCGGGAGGGCTCGAGCAGTACTTC.

The chain uses TRBV13 and TRBJ2-3, with a possible D match to TRBD1 (6 bases). The length of the CDR3 is 16 residues. Trimming stripped 3 bases from V and 1 base from J, with 14 bases between. The germline gives CDR1 PRHDT, CDR2 FYEKMQ (reference sequence). The CDR3 here is CASSFRTAGGTDTQYF. CDR3 sequence (DNA): TGTGCCAGCAGCTTTAGGACAGCCGGGGGCACAGATACGCAGTATTTT.

The CDR3: CASSASGGTFSYEQYF. The CDR3 DNA sequence: TGTGCCAGCAGCGCAAGCGGGGGGACCTTCTCCTACGAGCAGTACTTC. The genes are TRBV7-9 and TRBJ2-7, with 9 bases lining up with TRBD2. CDR3 size: 16 residues. CDR1 is SEHNR, CDR2 FQNEAQ, per germline (reference sequence). Germline trimming cut 5 bases from V and 0 bases from J; bases unmatched to any gene: 8.

The chain carries TRBV11-2 and TRBJ2-7; TRBD2 might be the D (6 bases). V lost 2 bases and J lost 7, with 12 bases in between. The CDR3 runs to 13 residues. CDR1 is SGHAT and CDR2 is FQNNGV in the germline V gene. The CDR3 spells CASSLPYGGEQYF. The CDR3 nucleotides are TGTGCCAGCAGCTTACCCTACGGGGGAGAGCAGTACTTC.

V gene TRBV5-5 combines with J gene TRBJ1-3; D not certain. The CDR3 extends over 16 amino acids. The V end was cut by 2 bases, the J end by 0 bases, with 12 bases between. Germline lookup yields CDR1 SGHKS and CDR2 YYEKEE (reference sequence). The CDR3 loop reads CASSFYSLSSGNTIYF. The CDR3 DNA sequence: TGTGCCAGCAGCTTCTACAGCCTCTCCTCTGGAAACACCATATATTTT. Complete variable domain (other parts from reference TRBV5-5 and TRBJ1-3): DAGVTQSPTHLIKTRGQQVTLRCSPISGHKSVSWYQQVLGQGPQFIFQYYEKEERGRGNFPDRFSARQFPNYSSELNVNALLLGDSALYLCASSFYSLSSGNTIYFGEGSWLTVV.

This rearrangement joins TRBV13 to TRBJ1-2, with D possibly TRBD1 on 6 matching bases. V lost 1 base, J lost 7 bases, and 13 bases lay in between. This CDR3 has 14 residues. Germline lookup yields CDR1 PRHDT and CDR2 FYEKMQ (reference sequence). DNA of the CDR3: TGTGCCAGCAGCTTAGTGGCAGGGGACGGTGGCTACACCTTC. Residues: CASSLVAGDGGYTF.